This T cell receptor (beta chain) was documented in a study of blood T cell repertoires in COVID-19. On the study more broadly: Sources were T cells, B-cell-depleted T cells, or PBMCs; the material itself was cDNA or gDNA.

There are 15 residues in the CDR3. The germline V gene encodes CDR1 GTSNPN and CDR2 SVGIG (reference sequence). Trimming took off 0 bases at V and 4 bases at J, with 15 bases between the two ends. Data came from immunoSEQ multiplex PCR; TCRdb stores just in-frame clones and leaves some out. The data show about 380,000 clones, more than 70% seen once. Specimen: peripheral blood. The TCR sequence derives from a man aged 40-49 years with acute or convalescent COVID-19. The V and J genes are TRBV30 and TRBJ1-1, with D possibly being TRBD1 (6 bases). The DNA for the CDR3 is TGTGCCTGGAGTGTAGGGGGGGCAAGGGTCACTGAAGCTTTCTTT. Translating gives CAWSVGGARVTEAFF.